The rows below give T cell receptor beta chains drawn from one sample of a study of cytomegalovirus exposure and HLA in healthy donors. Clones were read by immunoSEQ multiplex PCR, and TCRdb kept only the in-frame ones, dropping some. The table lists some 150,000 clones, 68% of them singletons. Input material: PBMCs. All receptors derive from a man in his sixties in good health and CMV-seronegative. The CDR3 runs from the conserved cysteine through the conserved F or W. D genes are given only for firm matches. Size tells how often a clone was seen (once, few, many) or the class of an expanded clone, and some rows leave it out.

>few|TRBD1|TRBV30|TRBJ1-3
CAWSQTGRNTIYF
TGTGCCTGGAGCCAGACAGGGCGAAACACCATATATTTT
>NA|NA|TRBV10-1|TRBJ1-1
CASSGGGSTEAFF
TGCGCCAGCAGTGGGGGGGGATCCACTGAAGCTTTCTTT
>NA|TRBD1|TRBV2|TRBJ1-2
CASSPDRDYGYTF
TGTGCCAGCAGTCCGGACAGGGACTATGGCTACACCTTC
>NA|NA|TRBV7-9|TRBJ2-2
CASSLALPGELFF
TGTGCCAGCAGCTTAGCTCTCCCTGGGGAGCTGTTTTTT
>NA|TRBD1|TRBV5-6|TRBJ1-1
CASSLGGTGLGTEAFF
TGTGCCAGCAGCTTGGGCGGGACAGGGTTAGGCACTGAAGCTTTCTTT
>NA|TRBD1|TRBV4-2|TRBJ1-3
CASSPRGDSGNTIYF
TGTGCCAGCAGCCCCAGGGGGGACTCTGGAAACACCATATATTTT
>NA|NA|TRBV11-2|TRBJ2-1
CASSERDFSSYNEQFF
TGTGCCAGCAGCGAGAGGGACTTCAGCTCCTACAATGAGCAGTTCTTC
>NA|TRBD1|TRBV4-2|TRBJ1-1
CASSQDLAGGNTEAFF
TGTGCCAGCAGCCAAGATCTCGCAGGGGGGAACACTGAAGCTTTCTTT
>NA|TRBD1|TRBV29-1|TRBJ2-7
CSVGQGVEQYF
TGCAGCGTGGGACAGGGTGTCGAGCAGTACTTC
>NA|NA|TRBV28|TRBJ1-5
CASSLGGRGNQPQHF
TGTGCCAGCAGTTTGGGGGGGCGAGGCAATCAGCCCCAGCATTTT
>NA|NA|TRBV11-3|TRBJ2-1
CASSPGAVSYNEQFF
TGTGCCAGCAGCCCCGGAGCGGTCTCCTACAATGAGCAGTTCTTC
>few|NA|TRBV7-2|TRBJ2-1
CASTSYNEQFF
TGTGCCAGCACCTCTTACAATGAGCAGTTCTTC
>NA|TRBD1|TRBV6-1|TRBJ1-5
CASSAGGDQPQHF
TGTGCCAGCAGTGCAGGGGGCGATCAGCCCCAGCATTTT
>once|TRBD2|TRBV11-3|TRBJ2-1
CASSSPSGRASNEQFF
TGTGCCAGCAGCTCCCCTAGCGGGAGGGCCAGCAATGAGCAGTTCTTC
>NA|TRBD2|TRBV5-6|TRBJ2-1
CASSLGYSGRGGNEQFF
TGTGCCAGCAGCTTGGGGTACAGCGGGAGGGGAGGCAATGAGCAGTTCTTC
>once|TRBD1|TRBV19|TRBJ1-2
CASSIGQGYGYTF
TGTGCCAGTAGTATCGGACAGGGCTATGGCTACACCTTC
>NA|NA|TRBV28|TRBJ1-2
CASSLDRPSNYGYTF
TGTGCCAGCAGTTTGGACAGACCATCTAACTATGGCTACACCTTC
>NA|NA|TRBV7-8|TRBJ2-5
CASSLSRGGGPRETQYF
TGTGCCAGCAGCTTATCCCGAGGGGGAGGGCCGCGGGAGACCCAGTACTTC
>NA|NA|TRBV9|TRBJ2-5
CASSVTGGYQETQYF
TGTGCCAGCAGCGTAACTGGGGGGTACCAAGAGACCCAGTACTTC
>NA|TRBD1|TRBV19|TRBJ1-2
CASSIADRGKYGYTF
TGTGCCAGTAGTATAGCCGACAGGGGGAAGTATGGCTACACCTTC
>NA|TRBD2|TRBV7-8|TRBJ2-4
CASSLSQLAGSSLAKNIQYF
TGTGCCAGCAGCCTTTCCCAACTAGCGGGGTCAAGCCTAGCCAAAAACATTCAGTACTTC
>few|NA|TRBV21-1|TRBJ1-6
CASSKTGQAINSPLHF
TGTGCCAGCAGCAAAACAGGCCAGGCGATTAATTCACCCCTCCACTTT
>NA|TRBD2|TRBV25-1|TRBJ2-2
CASSDMRETVSGELFF
TGTGCCAGCAGTGATATGCGGGAGACTGTTAGCGGGGAGCTGTTTTTT
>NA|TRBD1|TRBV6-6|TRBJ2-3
CASSFQDRVSDTQYF
TGTGCCAGCAGTTTTCAGGACAGGGTTTCAGATACGCAGTATTTT
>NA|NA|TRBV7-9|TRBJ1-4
CASSSSVDSIYEKLFF
TGTGCCAGCAGCTCGAGTGTGGACAGCATTTATGAAAAACTGTTTTTT
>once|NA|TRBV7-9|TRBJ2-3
CASSPLSGRDSTDTQYF
TGTGCCAGCAGCCCTTTATCGGGGCGGGACAGCACAGATACGCAGTATTTT
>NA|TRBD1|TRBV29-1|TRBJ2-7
CSVGDRGYEQYF
TGCAGCGTGGGCGACAGGGGCTACGAGCAGTACTTC
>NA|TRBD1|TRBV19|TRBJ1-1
CASSTLRQGANTEAFF
TGTGCCAGTAGTACCCTTCGACAGGGGGCGAACACTGAAGCTTTCTTT
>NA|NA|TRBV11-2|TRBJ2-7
CASSPGGEQYF
TGTGCCAGCAGCCCCGGGGGCGAGCAGTACTTC
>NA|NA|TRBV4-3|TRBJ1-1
CASSQEAGLLNTEAFF
TGCGCCAGCAGCCAAGAGGCAGGACTGTTGAACACTGAAGCTTTCTTT
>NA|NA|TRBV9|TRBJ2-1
CASSGDVRGEQFF
TGTGCCAGCAGCGGGGACGTGCGGGGAGAGCAGTTCTTC
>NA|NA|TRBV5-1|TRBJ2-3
CASSLGRGDGETQYF
TGCGCCAGCAGCCTCGGACGGGGAGACGGAGAGACGCAGTATTTT
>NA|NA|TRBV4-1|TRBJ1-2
CASSQRERAAYGYTF
TGCGCCAGCAGCCAACGGGAAAGGGCCGCCTATGGCTACACCTTC
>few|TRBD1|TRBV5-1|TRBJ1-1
CASSFDRGLTEAFF
TGCGCCAGCAGTTTTGACAGGGGGTTGACTGAAGCTTTCTTT
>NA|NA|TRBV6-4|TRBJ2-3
CASSDPTRSTDTQYF
TGTGCCAGCAGTGACCCCACTAGGAGCACAGATACGCAGTATTTT
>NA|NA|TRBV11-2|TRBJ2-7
CASSLGGGGSYEQYF
TGTGCCAGCAGCTTAGGTGGCGGAGGATCCTACGAGCAGTACTTC
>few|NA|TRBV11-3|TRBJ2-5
CASSTRGETQYF
TGTGCCAGCAGCACTCGAGGAGAGACCCAGTACTTC
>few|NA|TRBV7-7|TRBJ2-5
CASSFSAVETQYF
TGTGCTAGCAGCTTTTCTGCGGTAGAGACCCAGTACTTC
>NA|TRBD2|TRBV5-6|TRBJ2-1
CASSLGSSGRVDEQFF
TGTGCCAGCAGCTTGGGATCTAGCGGGAGGGTGGATGAGCAGTTCTTC
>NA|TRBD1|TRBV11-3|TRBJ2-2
CASSLEGTGLRELFF
TGTGCCAGCAGCTTAGAGGGGACAGGGTTACGGGAGCTGTTTTTT
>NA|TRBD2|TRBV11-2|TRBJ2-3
CASSFNGGRVTDTQYF
TGTGCCAGCAGCTTCAATGGCGGGAGAGTCACAGATACGCAGTATTTT
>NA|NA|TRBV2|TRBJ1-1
CASRENGVNTEAFF
TGTGCCAGCAGGGAAAACGGGGTGAACACTGAAGCTTTCTTT
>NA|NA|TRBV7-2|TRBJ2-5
CASSLVGGGETQYF
TGTGCCAGCAGCTTAGTCGGCGGCGGGGAGACCCAGTACTTC
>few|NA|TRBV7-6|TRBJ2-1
CASSLRQGYNEQFF
TGTGCCAGCAGCTTAAGGCAGGGCTACAATGAGCAGTTCTTC
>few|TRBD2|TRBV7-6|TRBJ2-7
CASSPLAGAMGGFGYEQYF
TGTGCCAGCAGCCCCCTAGCGGGAGCGATGGGAGGGTTCGGCTACGAGCAGTACTTC
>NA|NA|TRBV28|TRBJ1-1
CASIPPGSNLEAFF
TGTGCCAGCATCCCCCCAGGGTCCAACCTTGAAGCTTTCTTT
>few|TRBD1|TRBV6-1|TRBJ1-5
CASSAKSGQLNQPQHF
TGTGCCAGCAGTGCGAAATCGGGACAGCTCAATCAGCCCCAGCATTTT
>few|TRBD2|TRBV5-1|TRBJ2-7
CASSYAGGPSYEQYF
TGCGCCAGCAGCTATGCGGGAGGGCCCTCCTACGAGCAGTACTTC
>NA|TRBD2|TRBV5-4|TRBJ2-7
CASSSTFSGRVGEQYF
TGTGCCAGCAGCTCGACGTTCAGCGGGAGGGTGGGCGAGCAGTACTTC
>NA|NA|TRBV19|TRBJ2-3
CASSIGDSPDTQYF
TGTGCCAGTAGTATCGGGGACTCCCCAGATACGCAGTATTTT
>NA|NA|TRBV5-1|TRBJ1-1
CASSRGSRGTEAFF
TGCGCCAGCAGCCGAGGTTCTCGGGGCACTGAAGCTTTCTTT
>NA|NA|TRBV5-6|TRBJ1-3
CASSPNPGLSGNTIYF
TGTGCCAGCAGCCCTAATCCAGGGCTCTCTGGAAACACCATATATTTT
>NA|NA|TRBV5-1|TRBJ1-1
CASSLSQAEAFF
TGCGCCAGCAGCTTGTCTCAGGCTGAAGCTTTCTTT
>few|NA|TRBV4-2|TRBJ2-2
CASSPGTTNTGELFF
TGTGCCAGCAGCCCTGGGACAACGAACACCGGGGAGCTGTTTTTT
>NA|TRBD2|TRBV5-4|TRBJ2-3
CASSSPGLAGAGHQDTQYF
TGTGCCAGCAGCTCTCCGGGACTAGCGGGAGCCGGACATCAGGATACGCAGTATTTT
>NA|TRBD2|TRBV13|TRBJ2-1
CASSEGTSGHNEQFF
TGTGCCAGCAGCGAAGGGACTAGCGGCCACAATGAGCAGTTCTTC
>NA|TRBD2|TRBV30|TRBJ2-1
CALGLAGGPDNEQFF
TGTGCCTTGGGACTAGCGGGAGGGCCTGACAATGAGCAGTTCTTC
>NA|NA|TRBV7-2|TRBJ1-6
CASSPHRNSPLHF
TGTGCCAGCAGCCCCCACAGGAATTCACCCCTCCACTTT
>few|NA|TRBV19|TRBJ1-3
CATQGSGNTIYF
TGTGCCACACAGGGATCTGGAAACACCATATATTTT
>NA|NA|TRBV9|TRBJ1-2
CASSVARSIMGGYPF
TGTGCCAGCAGCGTAGCCAGGAGTATAATGGGAGGCTACCCCTTC